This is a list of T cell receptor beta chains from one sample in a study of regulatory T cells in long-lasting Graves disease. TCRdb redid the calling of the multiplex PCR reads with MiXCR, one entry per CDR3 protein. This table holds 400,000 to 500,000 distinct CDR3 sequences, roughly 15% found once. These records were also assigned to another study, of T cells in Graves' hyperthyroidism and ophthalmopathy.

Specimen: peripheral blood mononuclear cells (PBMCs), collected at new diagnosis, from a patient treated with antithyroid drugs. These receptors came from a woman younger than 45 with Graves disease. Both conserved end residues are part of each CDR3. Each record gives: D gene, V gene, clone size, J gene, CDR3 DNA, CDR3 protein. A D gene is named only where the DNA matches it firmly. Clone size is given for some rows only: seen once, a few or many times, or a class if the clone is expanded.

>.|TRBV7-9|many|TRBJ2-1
TGTGCCAGCAGCAACCGACAGGGAGGGGCCAATGAGCAGTTCTTC
CASSNRQGGANEQFF
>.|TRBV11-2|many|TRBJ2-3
TGTGCCAGCAGCCCCGGTATTAGCACAGATACGCAGTATTTT
CASSPGISTDTQYF
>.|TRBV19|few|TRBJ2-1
TGTGCCAGTAGTATGGGTGGGGGAGAACGCAATGAGCAGTTCTTC
CASSMGGGERNEQFF
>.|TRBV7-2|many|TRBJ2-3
TGTGCCAGCAGCTTAGATTCCCGCACAAATACGCAGTATTTT
CASSLDSRTNTQYF
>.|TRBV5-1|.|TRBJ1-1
TGCGCCAGCAGCTCGGCCCCGCTCGTGGGGGGCCGGGCTGAAGCTTTCTTT
CASSSAPLVGGRAEAFF
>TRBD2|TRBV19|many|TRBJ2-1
TGTGCCAGTAGTATTTCGGCTAGCGGGAGGAATGAGCAGTTCTTC
CASSISASGRNEQFF
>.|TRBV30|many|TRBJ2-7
TGTGCCTGGAGTGTATCGCCCAGCCCCTACGAGCAGTACTTC
CAWSVSPSPYEQYF
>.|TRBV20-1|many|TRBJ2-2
TGCAGTGCCGGGGTCCGGAGGGCCGGGGAGCTGTTTTTT
CSAGVRRAGELFF
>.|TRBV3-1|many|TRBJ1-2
TGTGCCAGCAGCCAAGGTACGGAAAGTCCATATGGCTACACCTTC
CASSQGTESPYGYTF
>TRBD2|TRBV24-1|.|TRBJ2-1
TGTGCCACCAGTGCGTCAGCGGGAGATAGGGGCTCCTACAATGAGCAGTTCTTC
CATSASAGDRGSYNEQFF
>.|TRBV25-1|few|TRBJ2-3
TGTGCCAGCAGTCGAACGGGGACAGATACGCAGTATTTT
CASSRTGTDTQYF
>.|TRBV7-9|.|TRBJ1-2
TGTGCCAGCGGCTTATTTGGAGGAATCTATGGCTACACCTTC
CASGLFGGIYGYTF
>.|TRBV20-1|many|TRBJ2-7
TGCAGTGCTAGACCCTCGCGGTCGTCCTACGAGCAGTACTTC
CSARPSRSSYEQYF
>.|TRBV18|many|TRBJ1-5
TGTGCCAGCTGTCAGGGTTCTAGCAATCAGCCCCAGCATTTT
CASCQGSSNQPQHF
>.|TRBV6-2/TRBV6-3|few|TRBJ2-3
TGTGCCAGCAGTTACACTCGCGATACGCAGTATTTT
CASSYTRDTQYF
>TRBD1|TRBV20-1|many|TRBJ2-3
TGCAGTGCTAGGGACAGGGACAGATACACAGATACGCAGTATTTT
CSARDRDRYTDTQYF
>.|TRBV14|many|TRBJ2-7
TGTGCCAGCAGCCAATCCGGGCCCCGAAACACACCCCACGAGCAGTACTTC
CASSQSGPRNTPHEQYF
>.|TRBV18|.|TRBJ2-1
TGTGCCAGCTCACTTTCCCTCAATGAGCAGTTCTTC
CASSLSLNEQFF
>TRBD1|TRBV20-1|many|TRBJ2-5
TGCAGTGCAACCCCCGGACAGGGGGCTTCAGAGACCCAGTACTTC
CSATPGQGASETQYF
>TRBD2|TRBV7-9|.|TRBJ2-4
TGTGCCAGCAGCTTTGTAGCGGGAGAGGGGGCCAATTTAGTCAAAAACATTCAGTACTTC
CASSFVAGEGANLVKNIQYF
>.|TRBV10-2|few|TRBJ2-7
TGCGCCAGCAGTGGAGTAGGGGACTACGAGCAGTACTTC
CASSGVGDYEQYF
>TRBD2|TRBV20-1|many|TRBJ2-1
TGCAGTGCTAGAAGGGCTAGCGGGACCAATGAGCAGTTCTTC
CSARRASGTNEQFF
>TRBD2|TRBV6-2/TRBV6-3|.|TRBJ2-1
TGTGCCAGCAGGGGTGTTAGCGGGAGGGCCCGTAATGAGCAGTTCTTC
CASRGVSGRARNEQFF
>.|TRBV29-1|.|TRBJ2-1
TGCAGCGTTGAAAGCTTCTACAATGAGCAGTTCTTC
CSVESFYNEQFF
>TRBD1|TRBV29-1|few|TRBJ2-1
TGCAGCGCTAACAGGGGTAGCTCCTACAATGAGCAGTTCTTC
CSANRGSSYNEQFF
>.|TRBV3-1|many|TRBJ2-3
TGTGCCAGCAGCCAAGTCTCCACAGATACGCAGTATTTT
CASSQVSTDTQYF
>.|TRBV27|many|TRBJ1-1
TGTGCCAGCCCTGGGAACGAGACAGACGAAATAACTGAAGCTTTCTTT
CASPGNETDEITEAFF
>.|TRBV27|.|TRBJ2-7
TGTGCCAGCAGTTTATTAGGGGTTGAGCAGTACTTC
CASSLLGVEQYF
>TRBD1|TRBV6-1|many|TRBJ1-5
TGTGCCAGCAGTGAAGGGACAGGGGGCTATCAGCCCCAGCATTTT
CASSEGTGGYQPQHF
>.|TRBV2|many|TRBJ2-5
TGTGCCAGCAGTGGGACGGTGGCTACGTGGGAAGAGACCCAGTACTTC
CASSGTVATWEETQYF
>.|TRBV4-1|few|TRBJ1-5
TGCGCCAGCAGCCTCCGGGACATTGGTAAAGGCAGCAATCAGCCCCAGCATTTT
CASSLRDIGKGSNQPQHF
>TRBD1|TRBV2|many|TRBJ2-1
TGTGCCAGCAGACGGGACAGGGGTTCTGGTGGTGAGCAGTTCTTC
CASRRDRGSGGEQFF
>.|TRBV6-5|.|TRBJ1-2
TGTGCCAGCAGTTACTCGGCAGGGAGGATTTCAGCCTATGGCTACACCTTC
CASSYSAGRISAYGYTF
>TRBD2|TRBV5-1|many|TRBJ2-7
TGCGCCAGCAGCTTTAGCGGGAGTGGTGACGAGCAGTACTTC
CASSFSGSGDEQYF
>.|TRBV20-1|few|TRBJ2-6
TGCAGTGCTAGAGCCAGAAGGAGCTCTGGGGCCAACGTCCTGACTTTC
CSARARRSSGANVLTF
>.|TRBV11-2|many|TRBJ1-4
TGTGCCAGCAGCCTGGACGGCGCTAGAAGTGAAAAACTGTTTTTT
CASSLDGARSEKLFF
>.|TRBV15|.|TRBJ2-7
TGTGCCACCAGCGGCCGGGAATCCAACTACGAGCAGTACTTC
CATSGRESNYEQYF